The following is a T cell receptor beta chain sequence with its context. This clone was counted between two and nine times. Its antigen is still unknown. The record has no base qualities; no much larger clone is one base away. The sample originates from a study of CXCR4 blockade with PD-1 therapy in pancreatic cancer (dated 2019 in TCRdb). For context, the study as a whole: Multiplex immunohistochemistry and TCRbeta immunosequencing of resected pancreatic ductal adenocarcinoma were combined in the study with ex vivo slice culture in which PD-1 and CXCR4 blockade were tested. Two geographically distinct regions were TCR-sequenced from each of more than five tumors to assess intratumoral heterogeneity.

The archived tumor blocks were obtained from patients to whom no neoadjuvant therapy had been administered before resection. For the preserved-tissue arm, the study drew on some 30 surgical resection samples taken from about two dozen pancreatic ductal adenocarcinoma patients who had not been treated previously. For the resection arm, DNA was extracted from ten 5-micron curls of FFPE tumor adjacent to the multiplex immunohistochemistry slide. Study-wide conclusions, independent of this receptor: Tumors had clonal expansion, with a mean productive clonality of around 0.15 compared with about 0.05 in healthy blood, yet clonality showed no correlation with survival. Amino acid clone frequency correlated strongly with the number of distinct nucleotide rearrangements encoding it, suggesting convergent selection by common tumor antigens. Because only TCRbeta chains were sequenced, true antigen-specificity overlap of convergent dominant clones was left unconfirmed pending paired alpha-beta single-cell sequencing.

CDR1 and CDR2 are drawn from the germline V gene: SNHLY, FYNNEI. The CDR3 starts with the cysteine, ends with the phenylalanine, and has 12 residues. The CDR3 DNA has 36 bases and is translated from base 1. The germline ends are 10 bases apart after V is trimmed by 7 bases and J by 6 bases. The immunoSEQ Assay at Adaptive Biotechnologies was used to immunosequence TCRbeta CDR3 regions from the extracted DNA. Regarding the original processing steps: To measure the absolute abundance of each unique TCRbeta CDR3, the sequences were collapsed and filtered. Clonality, calculated using only productive in-frame rearrangements, was defined as 1 minus Pielou's evenness. Regional overlap was measured by following the top 100 nucleotide rearrangements across paired samples, and the Morisita index was used to compare paired samples with unrelated samples. The immunoSEQ Rearrangement Details tool was used to assess convergence of nucleotide rearrangements onto identical amino acid sequences. In its TCRdb copy, this immuneACCESS table keeps in-frame sequences only and misses some clones. Where compared with another copy, unresolved V genes explain less than half of these, and the others have no known cause. V and J calls and clone size are given by that table; D and trimming were obtained from the DNA. The sample yields approximately 3,800 clones; 50% were counted once. Of the sample, over 15% falls within the top ten clones.

This receptor was obtained from a human donor with pancreatic ductal adenocarcinoma. The sequenced sample was tumor tissue. Rearrangement joined TRBV2 to TRBJ2-1, with TRBD2 tentatively as D gene (5 bases match). The CDR3 reads CASTSGTNEQFF. The sequenced DNA is TGTGCCAGCACCAGCGGAACCAATGAGCAGTTCTTC. Extended through the reference TRBV2 and TRBJ2-1 proteins, this CDR3 yields the full variable domain: EPEVTQTPSHQVTQMGQEVILRCVPISNHLYFYWYRQILGQKVEFLVSFYNNEISEKSEIFDDQFSVERPDGSNFTLKIRSTKLEDSAMYFCASTSGTNEQFFGPGTRLTVL.